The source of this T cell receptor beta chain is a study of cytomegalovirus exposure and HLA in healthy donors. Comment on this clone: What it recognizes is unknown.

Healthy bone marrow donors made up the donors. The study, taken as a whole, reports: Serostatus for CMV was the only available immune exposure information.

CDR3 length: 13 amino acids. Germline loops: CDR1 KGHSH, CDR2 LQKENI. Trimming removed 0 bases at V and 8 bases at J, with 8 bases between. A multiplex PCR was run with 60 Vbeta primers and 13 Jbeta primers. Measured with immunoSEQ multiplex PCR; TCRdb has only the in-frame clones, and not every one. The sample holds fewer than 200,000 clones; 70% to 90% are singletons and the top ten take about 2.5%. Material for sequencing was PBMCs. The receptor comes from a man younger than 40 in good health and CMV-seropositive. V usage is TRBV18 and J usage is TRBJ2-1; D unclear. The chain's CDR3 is CASSPPLDYEQFF. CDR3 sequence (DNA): TGTGCCAGCTCACCACCCTTAGATTATGAGCAGTTCTTC. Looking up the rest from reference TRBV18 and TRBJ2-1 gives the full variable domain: NAGVMQNPRHLVRRRGQEARLRCSPMKGHSHVYWYRQLPEEGLKFMVYLQKENIIDESGMPKERFSAEFPKEGPSILRIQQVVRGDSAAYFCASSPPLDYEQFFGPGTRLTVL.